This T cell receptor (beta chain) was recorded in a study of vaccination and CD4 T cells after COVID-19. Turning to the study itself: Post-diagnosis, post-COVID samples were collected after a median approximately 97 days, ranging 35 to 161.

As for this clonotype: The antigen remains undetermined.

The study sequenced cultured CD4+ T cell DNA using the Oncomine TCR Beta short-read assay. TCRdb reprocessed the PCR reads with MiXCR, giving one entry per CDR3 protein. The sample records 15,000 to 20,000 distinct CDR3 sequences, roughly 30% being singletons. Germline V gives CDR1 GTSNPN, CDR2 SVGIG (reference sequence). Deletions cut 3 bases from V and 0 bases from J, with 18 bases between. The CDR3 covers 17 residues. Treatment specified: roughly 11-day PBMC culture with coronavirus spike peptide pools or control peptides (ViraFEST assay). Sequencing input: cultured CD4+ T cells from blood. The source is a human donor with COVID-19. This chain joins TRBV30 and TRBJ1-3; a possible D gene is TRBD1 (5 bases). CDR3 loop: CAWSPFPRQSSGNTIYF. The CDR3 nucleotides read TGTGCCTGGAGCCCCTTCCCCCGACAGAGCTCTGGAAACACCATATATTTT.